This T cell receptor (beta chain) was captured in a study of Ad26.COV2.S vaccination and SARS-CoV-2 variants. As for treatment: around 19 received Ad26.COV2.S at low or high dose, single or two shots; roughly 5 received placebo; per-sample allocation not given. Sampling happened 63 days after the first vaccine or placebo injection. The CDR3 consists of 17 residues. The method was immunoSEQ multiplex PCR; TCRdb's version includes in-frame clones alone and lacks a portion of them. Seen here are about 480,000 clones, roughly 85% observed once, and the top ten hold more than 10%. The clonotype originates from a person aged 18-60 years who received the Ad26.COV2.S COVID-19 vaccine or a placebo. This material consisted of peripheral blood, taken in a trial of Ad26.COV2.S vaccine versus placebo. V usage is TRBV12-2 and J usage is TRBJ2-1; the D call TRBD2 from the table was never checked on the DNA. TRBV12-2 is a recognized pseudogene. CDR3 sequence (DNA): TGTGCAAGTCGCCCTACCCCGGCTAGCGGGTCCAACAATGAGCAGTTCTTC. This sequence encodes CASRPTPASGSNNEQFF.